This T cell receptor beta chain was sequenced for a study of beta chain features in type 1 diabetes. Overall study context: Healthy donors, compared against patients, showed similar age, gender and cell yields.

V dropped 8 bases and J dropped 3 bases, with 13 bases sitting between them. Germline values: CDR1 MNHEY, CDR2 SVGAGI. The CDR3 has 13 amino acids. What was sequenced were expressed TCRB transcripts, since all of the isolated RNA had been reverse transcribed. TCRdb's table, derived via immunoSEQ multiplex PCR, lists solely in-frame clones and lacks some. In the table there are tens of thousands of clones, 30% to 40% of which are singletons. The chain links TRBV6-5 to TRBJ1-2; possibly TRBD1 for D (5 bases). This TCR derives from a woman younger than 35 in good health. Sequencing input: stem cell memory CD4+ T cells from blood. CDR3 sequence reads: CASRLGPHYGYTF. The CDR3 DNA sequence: TGTGCCAGCCGCCTGGGGCCGCACTATGGCTACACCTTC.